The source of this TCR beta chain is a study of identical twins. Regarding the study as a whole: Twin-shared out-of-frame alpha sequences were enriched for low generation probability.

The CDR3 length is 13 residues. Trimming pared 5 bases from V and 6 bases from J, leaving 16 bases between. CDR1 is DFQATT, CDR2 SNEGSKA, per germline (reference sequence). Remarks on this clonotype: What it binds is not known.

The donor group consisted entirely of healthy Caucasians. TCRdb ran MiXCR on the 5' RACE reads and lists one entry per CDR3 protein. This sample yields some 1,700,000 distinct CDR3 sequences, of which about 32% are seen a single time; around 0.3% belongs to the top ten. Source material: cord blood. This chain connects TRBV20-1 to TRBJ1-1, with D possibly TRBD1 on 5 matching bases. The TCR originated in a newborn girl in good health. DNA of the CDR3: TGCAGTGCTCCCGAGACAGCTGAAGCTGAAGCTTTCTTT. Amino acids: CSAPETAEAEAFF.